The entry below gives a single T cell receptor (beta chain) sequence along with its context. This sample is drawn from a study of memory CD4+ T cells and cytomegalovirus serostatus. Only in-frame clones appear in the TCRdb table, and some are missing; sequencing was by immunoSEQ multiplex PCR. This sample has about 26,000 clones, with over 70% found just once. With 3 bases removed from V and 4 bases from J, the gap between germline ends came to 16 bases. The CDR3 contains 15 residues. CDR1 is SGHDT and CDR2 is YYEEEE in the germline V gene. The sort gate was single viable CD3+CD4+CD8-CD45RO+ cells for memory CD4+ T cells. Donors' CMV status reflects serum IgG against pp150, pp28, p38, p52.

J is TRBJ1-2 and V is TRBV5-6, with a tentative D call TRBD1 (5 bases). The TCR was taken from an adult in good health and CMV-seronegative. Sequencing was carried out using memory CD4+ T cells from blood. In DNA, the CDR3 is TGTGCCAGCAGCTCCTATCCGACAGCTTTCTATGGCTACACCTTC. Amino acids: CASSSYPTAFYGYTF.